The rows below give T cell receptor beta chains drawn from one sample of a study of T cell responses to AZD1222 COVID-19 vaccine. TCRdb keeps only in-frame clones here, not all; method: immunoSEQ multiplex PCR. Of around 53,000 clones in the sample, roughly 85% were seen once. This specimen consisted of peripheral blood, obtained on day 0 of MenACWY control vaccination. The receptors here all came from an adult in good health. Each CDR3 is given without its conserved first and last residue.

>TRBV19|TRBJ1-3
ASSNGLISGNTIY
>TRBV5-1|TRBJ1-6
ASSRTGEGSPLH
>TRBV28|TRBJ1-3
ASSPDYGPKSGNTIY
>TRBV28|TRBJ2-7
ASSLPESYEQY
>TRBV4-2|TRBJ2-2
ASSQDKGAAQNTGELF
>TRBV20-1|TRBJ2-5
SAPQGAQY
>TRBV6-2/TRBV6-3|TRBJ1-2
ASSYHVSYGYT
>TRBV29-1|TRBJ1-6
SVSVGQGNNSPLH
>TRBV11-3|TRBJ1-1
ASSTGTAAMNTEAF
>TRBV10-3|TRBJ2-7
AISEGKGVDEQY
>TRBV6-2/TRBV6-3|TRBJ2-5
ASSYSASVWETQY
>TRBV4-3|TRBJ2-3
ASSQELRTSVTDTQY
>TRBV6-1|TRBJ1-5
ASSDSGGNQPQH
>TRBV4-3|TRBJ2-2
ASSQDLVLGGQGAGELF
>TRBV2|TRBJ2-7
ASTDKAGTNKQY
>TRBV25-1|TRBJ1-5
ARDPPRQGTWRQPQH
>TRBV29-1|TRBJ2-1
SVVMRLGSYNEQF
>TRBV4-3|TRBJ2-2
ASSQVPGLAGSGRELF
>TRBV6-2/TRBV6-3|TRBJ1-2
ASSYSQGYGYT
>TRBV28|TRBJ1-6
ASTRPLSFYNSPLH
>TRBV29-1|TRBJ1-2
SVDRGSGNYGYT
>TRBV6-5|TRBJ2-1
ASAPSGRVGEQF
>TRBV10-2|TRBJ2-2
ASRGSDTGELF
>TRBV4-1|TRBJ2-7
ASSHLRGGPTYEQY
>TRBV6-5|TRBJ2-7
ASSYSKTGAGEQY
>TRBV10-2|TRBJ1-1
ASSNGRDTEAF
>TRBV7-2|TRBJ1-1
ASSLTGTANTEAF
>TRBV30|TRBJ1-5
AWSQRPWDSRSNQPQH
>TRBV25-1|TRBJ2-7
ASSIQPDYEQY
>TRBV11-2|TRBJ2-5
ASSLGTKRGETQY
>TRBV15|TRBJ2-7
ATSMGGSLAGAYEQY
>TRBV2|TRBJ1-1
ASRWTGVAEAF
>TRBV10-2|TRBJ2-7
ASSPRVSYEQY
>TRBV5-5|TRBJ2-1
ASSLGAGGVPEQF
>TRBV18|TRBJ1-1
ASSPSRGTTEAF
>TRBV7-9|TRBJ1-3
ASSLEPVSGNTIY
>TRBV6-5|TRBJ1-3
ASSTGHHLGNTIY
>TRBV6-2/TRBV6-3|TRBJ2-1
ASSRSSGRGNNEQF
>TRBV28|TRBJ2-7
ASANRGAASYEQY
>TRBV7-3|TRBJ2-5
ASSPGRDEETQY
>TRBV28|TRBJ2-3
ASSWSGGTDTQY
>TRBV19|TRBJ2-5
ATRQVGETQY
>TRBV27|TRBJ1-2
ASRNIGQGASGYT
>TRBV19|TRBJ2-7
ASSNDASAGGTYEQY
>TRBV18|TRBJ1-2
ASSPVENYGYT